The rows below give T cell receptor beta chains drawn from one sample of a study of cytomegalovirus exposure and HLA in healthy donors. Data came from immunoSEQ multiplex PCR; TCRdb stores just in-frame clones and leaves some out. The sample includes over 100,000 clones, around 77% seen only once; the top ten take 4.2%. The material sequenced was PBMCs. Source of these receptors: a male donor in good health and CMV-seropositive. CDR3s include the opening cysteine and the closing phenylalanine or tryptophan. Each record gives: V gene, clone size, J gene, D gene, CDR3 DNA, CDR3 protein. D genes are given only for firm matches. Rows give clone size only sometimes, using once, few, many, or a class for an expanded clone.

TRBV4-1,NA,TRBJ2-5,NA,TGCGCCAGCAGCCAACCGCTAGCGTCAGAGACCCAGTACTTC,CASSQPLASETQYF
TRBV10-3,few,TRBJ1-2,TRBD1,TGTGCCATCAGTGAGAAGGCAGGGGGCCTTGGCTACACCTTC,CAISEKAGGLGYTF
TRBV5-1,NA,TRBJ2-7,TRBD1,TGCGCCAGCAGCTTGGGGGACAGGGGGTACGAGCAGTACTTC,CASSLGDRGYEQYF
TRBV29-1,NA,TRBJ2-5,TRBD1,TGCAGCGCTTTCCGGGACAGGGTGGGTGAGACCCAGTACTTC,CSAFRDRVGETQYF
TRBV19,NA,TRBJ1-2,NA,TGTGCCAGTAGTAGACCGGGAAGACCTCTCGGCTACACCTTC,CASSRPGRPLGYTF
TRBV4-1,few,TRBJ1-2,TRBD1,TGCGCCAGCAGCCTACCGGGACAGCGGTTTCGGGGCTACACCTTC,CASSLPGQRFRGYTF
TRBV29-1,NA,TRBJ2-7,TRBD1,TGCAGCGTTTCCCGGGACAGGGGCTACGAGCAGTACTTC,CSVSRDRGYEQYF
TRBV4-2,NA,TRBJ2-7,NA,TGTGCCAGCAGCCAAGTCGGAGATTACTCCTACGAGCAGTACTTC,CASSQVGDYSYEQYF
TRBV2,NA,TRBJ2-1,NA,TGTGCCAGCAAGAAGGAGGGGTCCCATAGGCGGGATGAGCAGTTCTTC,CASKKEGSHRRDEQFF
TRBV29-1,NA,TRBJ2-1,TRBD1,TGCAGCGTTGAGGGACAGGCAAGCTCCTACAATGAGCAGTTCTTC,CSVEGQASSYNEQFF
TRBV6-1,NA,TRBJ1-1,NA,TGTGCCAGCAGTGAATACAGTGTACAGGACACTGAAGCTTTCTTT,CASSEYSVQDTEAFF
TRBV7-2,few,TRBJ1-5,NA,TGTGCCAGCAGCTTAATAGACAATCAGCCCCAGCATTTT,CASSLIDNQPQHF
TRBV27,NA,TRBJ2-5,TRBD2,TGTGCCATCCCCAGTCTAGCGGGAGGTGGAGAGACCCAGTACTTC,CAIPSLAGGGETQYF
TRBV7-2,NA,TRBJ1-2,NA,TGTGCCAGCAGCCCTGACTCGGCCTTCTATGGCTACACCTTC,CASSPDSAFYGYTF
TRBV6-5,NA,TRBJ2-1,TRBD2,TGTGCCGCTTGGGCGGGCGGGAGCTCCTACAATGAGCAGTTCTTC,CAAWAGGSSYNEQFF
TRBV9,once,TRBJ2-1,TRBD2,TGTGCCAGCAGCTCAATCCCCGCGGGACTAGCGTACAATGAGCAGTTCTTC,CASSSIPAGLAYNEQFF
TRBV7-9,NA,TRBJ2-7,NA,TGTGCCAGCAGCTTAGAAGGCGGCCCCTACGAGCAGTACTTC,CASSLEGGPYEQYF
TRBV2,NA,TRBJ1-1,NA,TGTGCCAGCGGAGAAATTGCGACTAACACTGAAGCTTTCTTT,CASGEIATNTEAFF
TRBV7-8,NA,TRBJ2-3,TRBD1,TGTGCCAGCAGCTCTGGACAGGGACGAACAGATACGCAGTATTTT,CASSSGQGRTDTQYF
TRBV10-3,once,TRBJ1-1,NA,TGTGCCATCAGTGAGTTGGGGGGAAGAACTGAAGCTTTCTTT,CAISELGGRTEAFF
TRBV9,NA,TRBJ2-7,TRBD1,TGTGCCAGCAGCGTAATGGCGACAGGGAATGACGAGCAGTACTTC,CASSVMATGNDEQYF
TRBV6-4,NA,TRBJ2-6,NA,TGTGCCAGCAGTCCGGGACAAAGCTCTGGGGCCAACGGCCTGACTTTC,CASSPGQSSGANGLTF
TRBV18,NA,TRBJ1-4,NA,TGTGCCAGCTCGGCCAATGAAAAACTGTTTTTT,CASSANEKLFF
TRBV28,once,TRBJ1-1,NA,TGTGCCAGCAGTTACCACAGGGAGATCACTGAAGCTTTCTTT,CASSYHREITEAFF
TRBV5-4,NA,TRBJ1-2,NA,TGTGCCAGCAGCTTGGGTCAGTCCGTTAACTATGGCTACACCTTC,CASSLGQSVNYGYTF
TRBV19,once,TRBJ1-2,NA,TGTGCCAGTAGTACTTCTTCAGGGGCTGGCTATGGCTACACCTTC,CASSTSSGAGYGYTF
TRBV7-2,NA,TRBJ2-7,NA,TGTGCCAGCAGCTCCCTGGGGCTCGAGCAGTACTTC,CASSSLGLEQYF
TRBV19,NA,TRBJ2-5,TRBD2,TGTGCCAGTAGTATACGAACTAGCGGGAGCCGGGAGACCCAGTACTTC,CASSIRTSGSRETQYF
TRBV6-5,NA,TRBJ2-5,TRBD1,TGTGCCAGCAGAGGACAGGGCGAGATAGAGACCCAGTACTTC,CASRGQGEIETQYF
TRBV7-6,NA,TRBJ1-5,NA,TGTGCCAGCAGCCCCAGTAGAGGCAGCAATCAGCCCCAGCATTTT,CASSPSRGSNQPQHF
TRBV6-5,NA,TRBJ1-1,NA,TGTGCCAGCAGTTACGGACTCCTCACTGAAGCTTTCTTT,CASSYGLLTEAFF
TRBV20-1,NA,TRBJ2-1,TRBD2,TGCAGTGCAGACCCGGGAGGTAAGCAGTTCTTC,CSADPGGKQFF
TRBV2,few,TRBJ2-5,NA,TGTGCCAGCAGTTACAGGGACTTGGGAGGGGAAACCCAGTACTTC,CASSYRDLGGETQYF
TRBV5-5,NA,TRBJ1-2,NA,TGTGCCAGCAGCGATGACAGCGCTGGCTACACCTTC,CASSDDSAGYTF
TRBV5-4,once,TRBJ2-7,TRBD2,TGTGCCAGCAGCCCCGGGACTAGCGGTTCACTTGGATCCGAGCAGTACTTC,CASSPGTSGSLGSEQYF